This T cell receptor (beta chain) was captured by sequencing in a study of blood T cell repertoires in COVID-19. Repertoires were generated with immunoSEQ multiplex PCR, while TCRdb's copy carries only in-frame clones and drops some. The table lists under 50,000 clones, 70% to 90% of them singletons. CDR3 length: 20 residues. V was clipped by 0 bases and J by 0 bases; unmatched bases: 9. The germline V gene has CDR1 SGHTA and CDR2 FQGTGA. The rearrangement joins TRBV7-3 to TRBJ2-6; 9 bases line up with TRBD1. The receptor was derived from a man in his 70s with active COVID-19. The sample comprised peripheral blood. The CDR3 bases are TGTGCCAGCAGCTTAACGGGACAGGGAGGTTCTCTCTCTGGGGCCAACGTCCTGACTTTC. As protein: CASSLTGQGGSLSGANVLTF.